The next 32 T cell receptor beta chains were all read from a single sample in a study of blood T cell repertoires in COVID-19. The protocol was immunoSEQ multiplex PCR, while the TCRdb copy is restricted to in-frame clones and leaves out a portion. Altogether 200,000 to 300,000 clones are present, nearly 85% being singletons, with the ten largest covering approximately 5.7%. Material: peripheral blood. All receptors derive from a human donor in a cohort sampled during active COVID-19.

The chain recombines TRBV2 with TRBJ1-4, with D possibly matching TRBD1 (6 bases). The length of the CDR3 is 15 residues. CDR1 and CDR2 (germline): SNHLY, FYNNEI. V lost 1 base, J lost 7 bases, and 13 bases lay in between. CDR3 in amino acids: CASSEGSQGSEKLFF. Written as DNA, the CDR3 is TGTGCCAGCAGTGAAGGGTCACAGGGAAGTGAAAAACTGTTTTTT. Supplemented by reference TRBV2 and TRBJ1-4, the full variable domain reads EPEVTQTPSHQVTQMGQEVILRCVPISNHLYFYWYRQILGQKVEFLVSFYNNEISEKSEIFDDQFSVERPDGSNFTLKIRSTKLEDSAMYFCASSEGSQGSEKLFFGSGTQLSVL.

This clone was counted only a few times. The genes are TRBV20-1 and TRBJ1-5; D is unresolved. The ends were cut back, 3 bases at V and 0 bases at J, with 6 bases in the middle. The CDR3 runs to 13 residues. Germline CDR1 reads DFQATT; CDR2 reads SNEGSKA (reference sequence). CDR3 nucleotides: TGCAGTGCTAGTGGGAGTAGCAATCAGCCCCAGCATTTT. It yields the protein CSASGSSNQPQHF.

The chain couples TRBV11-2 to TRBJ1-5; 7 bases line up with TRBD1. J lost 4 bases, V lost 0 bases, and 6 bases had no gene match. Germline V gives CDR1 SGHAT, CDR2 FQNNGV. The CDR3 is made up of 16 amino acids. CDR3 nucleotide sequence: TGTGCCAGCAGCTTAGATTCCCCAGGGGGTAATCAGCCCCAGCATTTT. It yields the protein CASSLDSPGGNQPQHF.

In this sample, this clone turned up a few times. Written as DNA, the CDR3 is TGTGCCTGGTTTGGACAGGCCCTTGGCTACACCTTC. Its translation is CAWFGQALGYTF. The chain couples TRBV30 to TRBJ1-2, with 7 bases matching TRBD1. This CDR3 has 12 residues. Germline CDR1 reads GTSNPN; CDR2 reads SVGIG (reference sequence). The V gene end was trimmed by 5 bases and the J gene end by 7 bases; junction bases not matched to a gene: 7.

The CDR3 is CASSLRGGEATEAFF. In DNA, the CDR3 is TGTGCCAGCAGCTTACGGGGAGGGGAGGCCACTGAAGCTTTCTTT. The chain couples TRBV7-9 to TRBJ1-1; D is perhaps TRBD1 (5 bases). Germline assignment: CDR1 SEHNR and CDR2 FQNEAQ (reference sequence). V lost 2 bases and J lost 4, with 14 bases in between. CDR3 length equals 15 residues.

A single count supports this clone. The chain joins TRBV29-1 to TRBJ2-5; 11 bases agree with TRBD2. The CDR3 is made up of 15 amino acids. V was pared by 6 bases and J by 5 bases, with 11 bases of the junction left unmatched. Germline CDR1 and CDR2: SQVTM and ANQGSEA. CDR3: CSVRYSGRARETQYF. CDR3 nucleotide sequence: TGCAGCGTCCGTTATAGCGGGAGGGCCCGTGAGACCCAGTACTTC.

V gene TRBV4-1 combines with J gene TRBJ1-1; TRBD1 matches at 7 bases. Germline CDR1 is MGHRA and CDR2 is YSYEKL. Germline trimming cut 3 bases from V and 5 bases from J; bases unmatched to any gene: 12. The CDR3 is 16 residues long. The chain's CDR3 is CASSQATGNLRTEAFF. DNA for the CDR3: TGCGCCAGCAGCCAGGCGACAGGGAATCTCCGGACTGAAGCTTTCTTT.

V and J are TRBV13 and TRBJ2-3; the match to TRBD1 covers 7 bases. Germline CDR1 and CDR2: PRHDT and FYEKMQ (reference sequence). The CDR3 extends over 18 amino acids. V was clipped by 4 bases and J by 3 bases; unmatched bases: 16. CDR3 DNA sequence: TGTGCCAGCAGCTATGGGACAGACTACTCCAGGGGAACAGATACGCAGTATTTT. Translating it yields CASSYGTDYSRGTDTQYF.

The table lists this clone with a few counts. The CDR3 DNA reads TGCGCCAGCAGCTCGGGACAGTCCTACGAGCAGTACTTC. Its translation: CASSSGQSYEQYF. V gene TRBV5-1 combines with J gene TRBJ2-7; 7 bases are a match to TRBD1. The length of the CDR3 is 13 residues. Germline CDR1 and CDR2: SGHRS and YFSETQ. J lost 1 base, V lost 3 bases, and 1 base had no gene match.

This chain uses TRBV5-1 with TRBJ2-1, with 12 positions matching TRBD2. CDR3 length equals 16 residues. The V gene's germline CDR1 is SGHRS and CDR2 YFSETQ. With V trimmed by 6 bases and J by 2 bases, 6 bases remained unmatched. The CDR3 reads CASTRTSGAPYNEQFF. DNA of the CDR3: TGCGCCAGCACCCGGACTAGCGGGGCTCCCTACAATGAGCAGTTCTTC.

The V and J genes are TRBV7-9 and TRBJ1-6, with 8 bases identical to TRBD1. V lost 5 bases, J lost 7 bases, and 10 bases stayed unmatched. The CDR3 is made up of 16 amino acids. CDR1 and CDR2 (germline): SEHNR, FQNEAQ (reference sequence). DNA for the CDR3: TGTGCCAGCAGCCTCCGGACAGGGAGATTAAATTCACCCCTCCACTTT. It codes for CASSLRTGRLNSPLHF.

The J gene is TRBJ2-5, the V gene TRBV6-5, with 11 bases identical to TRBD2. Germline values: CDR1 MNHEY, CDR2 SVGAGI. CDR3 size: 15 residues. V dropped 4 bases and J dropped 2; count of bases not matched to a gene: 3. CDR3: CASSSTSGDQETQYF. CDR3 bases: TGTGCCAGCAGTTCGACTAGCGGGGATCAAGAGACCCAGTACTTC.

The chain couples TRBV7-6 to TRBJ1-3; D is unclear. Germline V gene lookup returns CDR1 SGHVS and CDR2 FNYEAQ. V was clipped by 5 bases and J by 3 bases, with 8 bases between them. There are 13 residues in the CDR3. The CDR3 DNA is TGTGCCAGCAGCACGGGTGGTGGAAACACCATATATTTT. Translation gives CASSTGGGNTIYF.

This clone has just a few counts. V and J are TRBV5-1 and TRBJ2-5; 12 bases are a match to TRBD2. Germline lookup yields CDR1 SGHRS and CDR2 YFSETQ. This CDR3 is 15 amino acids long. Trimming removed 3 bases from V and 4 bases from J; junction bases left unmatched: 4. This CDR3 is CASSSSGRAGETQYF. The CDR3, as DNA: TGCGCCAGCAGCTCTAGCGGGAGGGCCGGAGAGACCCAGTACTTC.

The V call is TRBV5-1, the J call TRBJ2-2, with 8 bases identical to TRBD1. Germline CDR1 is SGHRS and CDR2 is YFSETQ. V shed 4 bases, J shed 3 bases, and the junction held 5 bases outside the gene matches. This CDR3 is built from 15 residues. CDR3 nucleotide sequence: TGCGCCAGCAGCACGGGACAGGCGGACACCGGGGAGCTGTTTTTT. Protein: CASSTGQADTGELFF. Full variable domain (missing parts from reference TRBV5-1 and TRBJ2-2): KAGVTQTPRYLIKTRGQQVTLSCSPISGHRSVSWYQQTPGQGLQFLFEYFSETQRNKGNFPGRFSGRQFSNSRSEMNVSTLELGDSALYLCASSTGQADTGELFFGEGSRLTVL.

V usage is TRBV11-1 and J usage is TRBJ2-1, with D uncertain. This CDR3 region has 16 residues. From germline, CDR1 is SGHAT and CDR2 FQDESV (reference sequence). V lost 2 bases and J lost 3, with 14 bases in between. CDR3 coding DNA: TGTGCCAGCAGCTTATATTCTGTCCCTCTCTACAATGAGCAGTTCTTC. Residues: CASSLYSVPLYNEQFF.

The chain recombines TRBV28 with TRBJ2-3; 10 bases line up with TRBD1. The CDR3 has 16 residues. Trimming cost V 7 bases and J 4 bases; bases outside gene matches: 11. Germline values: CDR1 MDHEN, CDR2 SYDVKM. The CDR3 DNA reads as TGTGCCAGCAATCCCGGGACAGGGGATTCGGCAGATACGCAGTATTTT. It encodes CASNPGTGDSADTQYF.

The chain has TRBV7-9 and TRBJ1-4; D perhaps matches TRBD1 (5 bases). V lost 5 bases to trimming and J lost 14 bases, with 12 bases between them. Germline V gene lookup returns CDR1 SEHNR and CDR2 FQNEAQ (reference sequence). This CDR3 spans 11 amino acids. The CDR3 DNA follows: TGTGCCAGCAGCAAGTCAGGGCGGCTGTTTTTT. It translates to CASSKSGRLFF.

V and J are TRBV10-3 and TRBJ1-3, with D unresolved. V dropped 0 bases and J dropped 5 bases, with 5 bases sitting between them. This CDR3 has 13 amino acids. In germline, CDR1 is ENHRY, CDR2 SYGVKD. Here the CDR3 reads CAISESARNTIYF. CDR3 coding DNA: TGTGCCATCAGTGAGTCGGCCCGAAACACCATATATTTT.

This chain links TRBV6-5 with TRBJ2-7; D is possibly TRBD2 (5 bases). Germline-derived CDR1 and CDR2 are MNHEY and SVGAGI. V dropped 2 bases and J dropped 0 bases, with 14 bases sitting between them. The CDR3 consists of 16 residues. The CDR3 sequence: CASSYDRRSSSYEQYF. As DNA, the CDR3 is TGTGCCAGCAGTTACGATCGGAGGTCTAGCTCCTACGAGCAGTACTTC.

The V call is TRBV3-1 (or the pseudogene TRBV3-2), the J call TRBJ2-7; D is ambiguous. Germline loops: CDR1 LGHDT, CDR2 YNNKEL (reference sequence). Trimming took 1 base from V and 6 from J, leaving 7 bases between them. The CDR3 is 12 residues long. The CDR3 reads CASSQGDSEQYF. The CDR3 DNA reads TGTGCCAGCAGCCAAGGTGACTCCGAGCAGTACTTC.

The chain is built from TRBV4-2 and TRBJ2-7, with 8 bases matching TRBD2. CDR1 and CDR2 (germline): LGHNA, YNFKEQ. With V trimmed by 2 bases and J by 5 bases, 11 bases remained unmatched. CDR3 size: 16 residues. The CDR3: CASSQTDMTSVDEQYF. The CDR3 DNA is TGTGCCAGCAGCCAAACGGATATGACTAGCGTCGACGAGCAGTACTTC.

The gene calls are TRBV19 and TRBJ1-1, with a weak D call TRBD1 (5 bases). The CDR3 consists of 14 residues. V was clipped by 7 bases and J by 5 bases, with 17 bases between them. Germline CDR1 LNHDA, CDR2 SQIVND (reference sequence). DNA for the CDR3: TGTGCCAGTAAGGGCCCCAGGGTTGGAACTGAAGCTTTCTTT. It encodes CASKGPRVGTEAFF. Based on the CDR3 plus reference TRBV19 and TRBJ1-1, the full variable domain is DGGITQSPKYLFRKEGQNVTLSCEQNLNHDAMYWYRQDPGQGLRLIYYSQIVNDFQKGDIAEGYSVSREKKESFPLTVTSAQKNPTAFYLCASKGPRVGTEAFFGQGTRLTVV.

The DNA of the CDR3 is TGTGCCAGCACCCTAGGGCTAGAGAGGGACTACGAGCAGTACTTC. This translates into CASTLGLERDYEQYF. The chain has TRBV28 and TRBJ2-7; D is possibly TRBD2 (5 bases). The CDR3 spans 15 residues. Germline V gene lookup returns CDR1 MDHEN and CDR2 SYDVKM. Trimming stripped 7 bases from V and 3 bases from J, with 19 bases between.

As regards this clone: Other DNA sequences in the same sample also yield this CDR3. The chain combines TRBV6-5 with TRBJ1-2; a weak D match, TRBD1 (6 bases). The V end was cut by 4 bases, the J end by 4 bases, with 13 bases between. The CDR3 has 14 amino acids. Germline V lookup: CDR1 MNHEY, CDR2 SVGAGI. This chain's CDR3 is CASSLGASSYGYTF. The CDR3, as DNA: TGTGCCAGCAGTTTGGGGGCCAGCTCCTATGGCTACACCTTC.

The chain carries TRBV3-1 (or the pseudogene TRBV3-2) and TRBJ2-5; 11 bases are a match to TRBD2. The V gene's germline CDR1 is LGHDT and CDR2 YNNKEL (reference sequence). V shed 1 base and J 5 bases; nucleotides not matched to a gene: 6. The CDR3 totals 16 residues. In DNA, the CDR3 is TGTGCCAGCAGCCAAGCGCGGGCTAGCGGGAGGGAGACCCAGTACTTC. The encoded protein is CASSQARASGRETQYF.

The CDR3 is CASSPGAGDYGYTF. CDR3 coding DNA: TGTGCCAGCTCACCGGGTGCAGGGGACTATGGCTACACCTTC. The J gene is TRBJ1-2, the V gene TRBV18; possibly TRBD1 for D (6 bases). Germline V CDR1 and CDR2: KGHSH, LQKENI. CDR3 length equals 14 residues. Trimming took off 3 bases at V and 3 bases at J, with 11 bases between the two ends.

The table lists this clone with a few counts. The J gene is TRBJ2-1, the V gene TRBV11-1; the D is unclear. Trimming left V 6 bases short and J 0 bases short, with 6 bases between. Germline V gene data show CDR1 as SGHAT and CDR2 as FQDESV (reference sequence). The CDR3 loop spans 13 amino acids. Here the CDR3 reads CASSFSSYNEQFF. CDR3 nucleotides: TGTGCCAGCAGTTTTAGCTCCTACAATGAGCAGTTCTTC.

The table lists this clone with a few counts. J is TRBJ2-7 and V is TRBV18; 11 nucleotides line up with TRBD2. J lost 1 base, V lost 2 bases, and 7 bases had no gene match. Germline V CDR1 and CDR2: KGHSH, LQKENI. The CDR3 runs 17 residues. The CDR3 protein is CASSPKTSGGISYEQYF. The CDR3 nucleotides read TGTGCCAGCTCACCAAAAACTAGCGGGGGTATTTCCTACGAGCAGTACTTC.

This chain joins TRBV5-4 and TRBJ1-6, with a weak D call TRBD1 (5 bases). With 9 bases removed from V and 12 bases from J, the gap between germline ends came to 19 bases. CDR1 SGHNT and CDR2 YYREEE come from the germline V gene (reference sequence). This CDR3 is built from 13 residues. Here the CDR3 reads CATSRLGGEPLHF. The CDR3 DNA is TGTGCCACCTCCCGTCTCGGGGGGGAACCCCTCCACTTT.

This sequence joins TRBV5-4 and TRBJ2-3; tentative D call: TRBD1 (6 bases). Germline lookup yields CDR1 SGHNT and CDR2 YYREEE (reference sequence). Trimming took off 3 bases at V and 5 bases at J, with 7 bases between the two ends. The CDR3 extends over 12 amino acids. Here the CDR3 reads CASSSRGDTQYF. CDR3 bases: TGTGCCAGCAGCTCCAGGGGAGATACGCAGTATTTT.

The chain uses TRBV28 and TRBJ2-5; the match to TRBD1 covers 8 bases. V lost 5 bases, J lost 4 bases, and 6 bases stayed unmatched. The CDR3 sequence is 14 residues long. CDR1 MDHEN and CDR2 SYDVKM come from the germline V gene. CDR3 region: CASSPYRGTETQYF. CDR3 DNA sequence: TGTGCCAGCAGTCCCTACAGGGGGACAGAGACCCAGTACTTC. Full variable domain (outside the CDR3, taken from reference TRBV28 and TRBJ2-5): DVKVTQSSRYLVKRTGEKVFLECVQDMDHENMFWYRQDPGLGLRLIYFSYDVKMKEKGDIPEGYSVSREKKERFSLILESASTNQTSMYLCASSPYRGTETQYFGPGTRLLVL.